Reported below is one T cell receptor beta chain. The antigen is undetermined. The CDR3 is 18 amino acids. Germline V lookup: CDR1 MGHRA, CDR2 YSYEKL. The V end lost 1 base, the J end lost 1 base, and 17 bases lay between the germline ends. These data are taken from a study of cytomegalovirus exposure and HLA in healthy donors. Background on the study: The roughly 670 first-cohort repertoires shared a platform with the approximately 110 validation repertoires, as reported in a later analysis.

The repertoire was sequenced with immunoSEQ multiplex PCR; TCRdb's copy has only in-frame clones and lacks some. This sample yields approximately 110,000 clones, of which roughly 93% are seen a single time; approximately 1.2% belongs to the top ten. Overall study results and limits: Rarity marked most TCR sequences, yet some public TCRs occurred in many donors. Researchers catalogued roughly 170 TCR beta chains as cytomegalovirus-associated.

The genes are TRBV4-1 and TRBJ2-1; tentatively, D is TRBD2 (6 bases). The source material was PBMCs. This TCR was sampled from a young woman in good health and CMV-seronegative. The CDR3 coding sequence is TGCGCCAGCAGCCAAGGAGCGGGTCGGGGTAGGTCCTACAATGAGCAGTTCTTC. Protein sequence: CASSQGAGRGRSYNEQFF.